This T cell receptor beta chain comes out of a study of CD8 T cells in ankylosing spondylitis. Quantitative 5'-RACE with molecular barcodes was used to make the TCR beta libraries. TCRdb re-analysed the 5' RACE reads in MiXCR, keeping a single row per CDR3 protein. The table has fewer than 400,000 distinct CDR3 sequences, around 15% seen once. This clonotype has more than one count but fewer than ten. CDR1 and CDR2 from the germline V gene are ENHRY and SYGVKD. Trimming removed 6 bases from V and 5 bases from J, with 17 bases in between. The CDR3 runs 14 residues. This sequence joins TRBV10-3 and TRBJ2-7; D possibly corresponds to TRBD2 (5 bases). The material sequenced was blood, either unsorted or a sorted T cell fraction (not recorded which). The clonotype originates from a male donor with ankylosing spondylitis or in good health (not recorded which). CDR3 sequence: CAIRLTGLRDEQYF. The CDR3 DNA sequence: TGTGCCATCAGATTGACTGGACTGAGGGACGAGCAGTACTTC.